This entry lists 23 T cell receptor beta chains sequenced from one sample in a study of sequential checkpoint blockade in melanoma. Sequencing was performed with immunoSEQ multiplex PCR; in TCRdb, only in-frame clones are kept and a portion is missing. This table holds 6,000 to 9,500 clones, 28% found once. Indicated treatment: randomized to nivolumab then ipilimumab (arm A) or the reverse (arm B). Specimen: tumor tissue (inferred from file names), collected from a patient given nivolumab and ipilimumab in sequence. The source of these receptors is a human donor with melanoma.

The sample holds many counts of this clone. V and J are TRBV11-3 and TRBJ2-3; D is unclear. CDR3 size: 16 residues. Germline lookup yields CDR1 SGHNT and CDR2 YENEEA. Trimming took 1 base from V and 10 from J, leaving 21 bases between them. The CDR3 is CASSLVSPQLLTPQYF. The CDR3 coding sequence is TGTGCCAGCAGCTTAGTGAGTCCGCAGCTACTCACCCCGCAGTATTTT.

The chain's CDR3 is CASSRGSGANVLTF. CDR3 bases: TGTGCCAGCTCAAGGGGGTCTGGGGCCAACGTCCTGACTTTC. This rearrangement joins TRBV18 to TRBJ2-6; D possibly corresponds to TRBD1 (6 bases). Trimming took off 5 bases at V and 1 base at J, with 6 bases between the two ends. In germline, CDR1 is KGHSH, CDR2 LQKENI. The CDR3 runs to 14 residues.

This clone was detected a few times. This chain uses TRBV2 with TRBJ1-3; 7 bases align to TRBD1. Per germline, CDR1 SNHLY and CDR2 FYNNEI. The CDR3 length is 15 residues. The V segment lost 6 bases and the J segment 0 bases; nucleotides outside the gene matches: 5. DNA for the CDR3: TGTGCCAGCAGGAAGGGACAGCCCTCTGGAAACACCATATATTTT. Residues: CASRKGQPSGNTIYF.

This clone was counted at least ten times. The chain links TRBV11-3 to TRBJ2-7; perhaps TRBD1 as D (6 bases). The germline CDR1 and CDR2 sequences are SGHNT and YENEEA. Trimming took 5 bases from V and 5 from J, leaving 16 bases between them. The CDR3 loop spans 14 amino acids. The CDR3 region has the DNA TGTGCCAGCAGCACAGTTACAGGGATGGACGAGCAGTACTTC. Protein sequence: CASSTVTGMDEQYF.

The chain links TRBV11-3 to TRBJ1-5, with 7 positions matching TRBD1. The CDR3 contains 16 residues. Germline CDR1 and CDR2: SGHNT and YENEEA. J lost 2 bases, V lost 5 bases, and 9 bases had no gene match. The CDR3 sequence: CASSPKDRARNQPQHF. CDR3 nucleotide sequence: TGTGCCAGCAGCCCGAAAGACAGGGCCCGCAATCAGCCCCAGCATTTT.

The genes are TRBV18 and TRBJ1-3; no clear D. V was cut by 1 base and J by 9 bases, with 22 bases left in between. Germline-derived CDR1 and CDR2 are KGHSH and LQKENI. This CDR3 is built from 17 residues. The CDR3 protein is CASSPRRAGSESVTIYF. The CDR3 DNA reads as TGTGCCAGCTCACCACGTAGGGCGGGATCTGAATCAGTCACCATATATTTT.

The chain employs TRBV4-1 and TRBJ2-3; D unresolved. CDR1 is MGHRA and CDR2 is YSYEKL in the germline V gene. The CDR3 extends over 16 amino acids. With 0 bases removed from V and 1 base from J, the gap between germline ends came to 11 bases. CDR3 sequence: CASSQEGRRGTDTQYF. The CDR3 DNA reads TGCGCCAGCAGCCAAGAAGGCCGACGGGGCACAGATACGCAGTATTTT.

This clone was seen a handful of times. The chain recombines TRBV2 with TRBJ1-5, with 7 bases lining up with TRBD1. The CDR3 consists of 13 residues. Germline V gene lookup returns CDR1 SNHLY and CDR2 FYNNEI. The V segment lost 7 bases and the J segment 5 bases; nucleotides outside the gene matches: 5. CDR3 bases: TGTGCCAGCACCCGGGACAGTTATCAGCCCCAGCATTTT. This codes for CASTRDSYQPQHF.

This clone was seen more than once but under ten times. V and J are TRBV9 and TRBJ2-7; 7 nucleotides match TRBD1. The CDR3 is 15 residues long. Trimming at V came to 6 bases and at J to 2 bases, leaving 11 bases not matched to a gene. Germline CDR1 and CDR2: SGDLS and YYNGEE. The CDR3 region is CASKKSWDRTYEQYF. For the CDR3, the DNA is TGTGCCAGCAAAAAAAGCTGGGACAGAACCTACGAGCAGTACTTC.

This clone has only one observation. V gene TRBV29-1 combines with J gene TRBJ1-2; 8 positions agree with TRBD1. This CDR3 comprises 15 residues. The V gene end was trimmed by 6 bases and the J gene end by 2 bases; junction bases not matched to a gene: 11. In germline, CDR1 is SQVTM, CDR2 ANQGSEA. CDR3 sequence: CSVSEQAGGNYGYTF. For the CDR3, the DNA is TGCAGCGTGTCGGAGCAGGCAGGGGGCAACTATGGCTACACCTTC.

The chain employs TRBV14 and TRBJ1-2; 9 nucleotides agree with TRBD1. From germline, CDR1 is SGHDN and CDR2 FVKESK. This CDR3 is built from 15 residues. V dropped 2 bases and J dropped 6; count of bases not matched to a gene: 7. The CDR3 region is CASSQLDRGMDGYTF. The CDR3 coding sequence is TGTGCCAGCAGCCAATTGGACAGGGGTATGGATGGCTACACCTTC.

This clone was picked up a small number of times. The V gene is TRBV11-3, the J gene TRBJ1-2; TRBD1 matches at 10 bases. Trimming removed 4 bases from V and 5 bases from J; junction bases left unmatched: 4. The CDR3 runs 14 residues. The germline V gene has CDR1 SGHNT and CDR2 YENEEA. The DNA for the CDR3 is TGTGCCAGCAGCTCCTCGGGACAGGGGTATGGCTACACCTTC. Its protein is CASSSSGQGYGYTF.

This clone turned up a few times. This chain connects TRBV11-3 to TRBJ1-2, with D perhaps matching TRBD1 (5 bases). The CDR3 is 14 amino acids. V lost 2 bases and J lost 8, with 15 bases in between. CDR1 and CDR2 from the germline V gene are SGHNT and YENEEA. The CDR3 nucleotides are TGTGCCAGCAGCTTACAGACAGACGGGGGGGGCTACACCTTC. Translation gives CASSLQTDGGGYTF.

The chain joins TRBV5-1 to TRBJ2-5, with 12 nucleotides matching TRBD2. The CDR3 runs to 16 residues. Germline V lookup: CDR1 SGHRS, CDR2 YFSETQ. Trimming removed 4 bases from V and 5 bases from J; junction bases left unmatched: 9. The CDR3 reads CASSVTSGGPGETQYF. CDR3 nucleotides: TGCGCCAGCAGCGTAACTAGCGGGGGGCCGGGGGAGACCCAGTACTTC.

V gene TRBV5-1 combines with J gene TRBJ1-5, with D perhaps matching TRBD1 (5 bases). Trimming removed 7 bases at V and 5 bases at J, with 16 bases between. Germline-derived CDR1 and CDR2 are SGHRS and YFSETQ. This CDR3 comprises 14 residues. The CDR3, as DNA: TGCGCCAGCGGACATCGGGGGGAGTATCAGCCCCAGCATTTT. Its protein is CASGHRGEYQPQHF.

This clone was counted many times. The chain links TRBV11-3 to TRBJ2-7; D is possibly TRBD1 (6 bases). Trimming took off 5 bases at V and 4 bases at J, with 18 bases between the two ends. The germline CDR1 and CDR2 sequences are SGHNT and YENEEA. The CDR3 totals 15 residues. The CDR3 DNA follows: TGTGCCAGCAGCCCCGACCCAGGGGTGGCTTACGAGCAGTACTTC. Translation: CASSPDPGVAYEQYF. The variable domain in full, completed from reference TRBV11-3 and TRBJ2-7, reads EAGVVQSPRYKIIEKKQPVAFWCNPISGHNTLYWYLQNLGQGPELLIRYENEEAVDDSQLPKDRFSAERLKGVDSTLKIQPAELGDSAVYLCASSPDPGVAYEQYFGPGTRLTVT.

This clone was seen only a few times. This chain uses TRBV19 with TRBJ1-1, with D hard to call. The V end was cut by 3 bases, the J end by 1 base, with 9 bases between. Germline V gene sequence: CDR1 LNHDA, CDR2 SQIVND (reference sequence). The CDR3 runs 14 residues. The chain's CDR3 is CASSIPGSNTEAFF. DNA of the CDR3: TGTGCCAGTAGTATTCCGGGGTCGAACACTGAAGCTTTCTTT.

The chain links TRBV6-8 to TRBJ1-2; D gene unclear. This CDR3 is built from 13 residues. Germline loops: CDR1 MNHGY, CDR2 SAAAGT. V shed 6 bases and J shed 4 bases, with 12 bases lying between them. The CDR3 sequence: CASRVAEAYGYTF. CDR3 coding DNA: TGTGCCAGCAGGGTAGCTGAAGCCTATGGCTACACCTTC.

By sample share, this clone is medium-sized. V is TRBV9 and J is TRBJ2-1, with D tentatively TRBD2 (6 bases). Germline V CDR1 and CDR2: SGDLS, YYNGEE. The CDR3 loop spans 17 amino acids. The V end was cut by 0 bases, the J end by 0 bases, with 13 bases between. This CDR3 is CASSVAGGPSSYNEQFF. CDR3 coding DNA: TGTGCCAGCAGCGTAGCCGGGGGACCAAGCTCCTACAATGAGCAGTTCTTC. The full variable domain, with the rest looked up from reference TRBV9 and TRBJ2-1, is DSGVTQTPKHLITATGQRVTLRCSPRSGDLSVYWYQQSLDQGLQFLIQYYNGEERAKGNILERFSAQQFPDLHSELNLSSLELGDSALYFCASSVAGGPSSYNEQFFGPGTRLTVL.

This clone was found many times. The V call is TRBV11-3, the J call TRBJ2-3, with TRBD2 matching over 7 bases. Germline V CDR1 and CDR2: SGHNT, YENEEA. This CDR3 comprises 15 residues. With V trimmed by 5 bases and J by 6 bases, 11 bases remained unmatched. The CDR3 here is CASSPRDYAGDTQYF. The CDR3, as DNA: TGTGCCAGCAGCCCCCGGGACTATGCGGGTGATACGCAGTATTTT.

This clone has just a few counts. The chain employs TRBV4-1 and TRBJ1-2; D is possibly TRBD1 (6 bases). CDR1 and CDR2 from the germline V gene are MGHRA and YSYEKL. This CDR3 is built from 15 residues. V was cut by 1 base and J by 4 bases, with 13 bases left in between. In DNA form, the CDR3 reads TGCGCCAGCAGCCAAGGCCGGGGGGCGGGCTATGGCTACACCTTC. Its protein is CASSQGRGAGYGYTF.

As DNA, the CDR3 is TGCGCCAGCAGCGTCGGGGGGCCCGGTGAAAAACTGTTTTTT. Translated, it gives CASSVGGPGEKLFF. The chain carries TRBV5-1 and TRBJ1-4; D may be TRBD1 (6 bases). The CDR3 length is 14 residues. V dropped 4 bases and J dropped 7 bases, with 14 bases sitting between them. Germline assignment: CDR1 SGHRS and CDR2 YFSETQ.

The genes are TRBV18 and TRBJ2-5; D is possibly TRBD1 or TRBD2 (5 bases each). Per the germline V gene, CDR1 is KGHSH and CDR2 is LQKENI. V was cut by 3 bases and J by 1 base, with 12 bases left in between. This CDR3 is built from 15 residues. The CDR3 sequence is CASSPTGPTQETQYF. CDR3 coding DNA: TGTGCCAGCTCACCTACGGGACCGACCCAAGAGACCCAGTACTTC.